This T cell receptor (beta chain) derives from a study of blood T cells in healthy people across ages (dated by TCRdb to between 2014 and 2016). Regarding the research as a whole: In model experiments, roughly one uniquely barcoded TCR beta cDNA molecule per two T cells was captured by template switching. Age-related changes in TCR beta repertoire diversity were measured in the study by deep sequencing normalized with unique cDNA molecular identifiers. Four age groups were formed from the donors: young (average 16 years), middle-aged (more than 35), aged (more than 55) and long-lived (about 80). To avoid experimental bias, donors of different ages were randomly spread across the sequencing lanes. For two donors (one aged 18 to 30 and one aged 80 or older), the study analyzed two additional independent replicas of 1 million unique cDNA reads from the same blood draw. General conclusions and limits of the study: Compared with the aged group, the long-lived group had more naive CD4+ T cells, fewer expanded clones and increased TCR diversity, suggesting age selection. Estimates of total diversity from one million sequenced T cells were regarded as lower bounds and underestimates. Because profiling used bulk unsorted PBMCs, naive and antigen-experienced compartments could not be compared conclusively. The CMV infection status of donors was not known, potentially confounding age-related changes in expanded clonotypes. There was a strong correlation between observed TCR beta diversity and the percentage of naive T cells measured by flow cytometry. As age increased, observed TCR beta diversity per million T cells dropped in a roughly linear way, and a significant reduction was already evident by age 40.

This clonotype was seen many times. The antigen it binds to is not known. The input lacks base qualities; no much larger clone sits a single base away. The roughly 39 donors, aged roughly 6 to 95 years, were systemically healthy Caucasian individuals from Russia. Each donor gave 9 to 10 milliliters of peripheral blood, collected into EDTA-treated Vacutainer tubes. Ficoll-Paque density-gradient centrifugation was used to isolate PBMCs, with at least 6 million per sample. Trizol reagent was used to extract total RNA from PBMCs, with at least 5 micrograms per sample. The percentages of naive CD45RAhigh/CD27high T cells were determined by flow cytometry on a PBMC aliquot from every donor. Libraries were prepared through 5' RACE. TCRdb names Illumina HiSeq 2500 as the instrument used. A second PCR of roughly 7 to 11 cycles was run with a J-beta primer mix and a sample-barcoded 5' primer. A template-switch 5' adaptor carrying 12 random nucleotides introduced a unique molecular identifier onto each TCR beta cDNA molecule. At least 3 million CDR3-containing paired-end reads were obtained from each sample. First-strand cDNA was synthesized from all RNA with the Mint cDNA synthesis kit, primed by a TRBC-specific oligonucleotide. Following uracil-DNA glycosylase treatment, all cDNA underwent a first 18-cycle PCR with the universal primers M1SS and BC2_uni_R. Regarding the original processing steps: Each sample was normalized by randomly selecting 1 million high-quality reads, each carrying a distinct molecular identifier. Instead of being binned into consensus sequences, reads that shared molecular identifiers were thrown out. MiTCR, set to a Q25 quality threshold and the strictest error-elimination algorithm, was used for CDR3 identification, clonotype clustering and error correction. A nonparametric unseen species model with Euler transformation was used to estimate a lower bound on total TCR beta diversity. The public sequencing data were trimmed at Q25 with fastp and processed into clonotypes with MiXCR by TCRdb, which kept only in-frame beta chains. Rows are combined by CDR3 protein, so each entry shows the most common genes and DNA. TCRdb's processing, not the authors', yielded these V and J calls. This sample gives over 550,000 distinct CDR3 sequences in total; about 30% of them show up just once. Approximately 14% of the sample lies in the top ten.

V has 3 bases trimmed and J has 5 bases trimmed; junction bases matching no gene number 7. The germline V gene (reference sequence) yields LGHDT for CDR1 and YNNKEL for CDR2. The CDR3 starts with the cysteine, ends with the phenylalanine, and has 16 residues. Of the read, only the CDR3 DNA is kept; its 48 bases are in frame from base 1. The sequence joins TRBV3-1 to TRBJ2-3; 11 of the junction bases match TRBD2. The sequencing input was blood. This TCR came from a woman older than 75 in good health. The CDR3 region reads CASSQQTSGGLDTQYF. The DNA is as follows: TGTGCCAGCAGCCAGCAAACTAGCGGGGGTCTAGATACGCAGTATTTT.